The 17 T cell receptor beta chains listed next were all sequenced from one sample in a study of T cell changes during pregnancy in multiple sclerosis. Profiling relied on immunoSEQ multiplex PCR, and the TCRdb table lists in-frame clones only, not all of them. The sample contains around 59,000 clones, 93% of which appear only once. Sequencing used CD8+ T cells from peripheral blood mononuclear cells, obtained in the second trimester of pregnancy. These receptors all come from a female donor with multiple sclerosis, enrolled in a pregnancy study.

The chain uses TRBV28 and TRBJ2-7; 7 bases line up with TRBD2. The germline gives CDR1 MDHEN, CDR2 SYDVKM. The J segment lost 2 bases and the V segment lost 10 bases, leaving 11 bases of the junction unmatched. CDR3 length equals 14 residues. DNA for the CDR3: TGTGCCACCTTTCCGCGGGAGTCCCCCTACGAGCAGTACTTC. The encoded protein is CATFPRESPYEQYF.

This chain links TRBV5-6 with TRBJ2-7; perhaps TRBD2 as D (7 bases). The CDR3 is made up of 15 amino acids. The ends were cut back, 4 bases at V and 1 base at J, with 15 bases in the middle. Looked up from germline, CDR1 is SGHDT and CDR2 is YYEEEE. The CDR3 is CASSGGAGRSYEQYF. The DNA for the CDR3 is TGTGCCAGCAGCGGGGGGGCAGGTAGGTCCTACGAGCAGTACTTC.

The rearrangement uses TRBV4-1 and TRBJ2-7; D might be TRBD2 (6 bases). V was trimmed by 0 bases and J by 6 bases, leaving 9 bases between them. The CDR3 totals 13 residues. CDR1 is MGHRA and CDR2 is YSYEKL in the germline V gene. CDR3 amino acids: CASSQEERAEQYF. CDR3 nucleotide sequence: TGCGCCAGCAGCCAAGAGGAGCGGGCCGAGCAGTACTTC.

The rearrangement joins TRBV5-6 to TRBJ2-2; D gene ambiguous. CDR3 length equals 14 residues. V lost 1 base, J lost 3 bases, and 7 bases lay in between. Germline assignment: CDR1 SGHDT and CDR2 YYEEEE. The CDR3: CASSLSTHTGELFF. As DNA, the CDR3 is TGTGCCAGCAGCTTGTCGACACACACCGGGGAGCTGTTTTTT.

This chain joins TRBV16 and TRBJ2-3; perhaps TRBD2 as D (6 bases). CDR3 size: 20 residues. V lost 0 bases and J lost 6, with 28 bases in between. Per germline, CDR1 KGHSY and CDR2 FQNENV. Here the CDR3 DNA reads TGTGCCAGCAGCCAATCGAGCTTCAACCTCCCAGCGGGTTCATATGATACGCAGTATTTT. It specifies CASSQSSFNLPAGSYDTQYF.

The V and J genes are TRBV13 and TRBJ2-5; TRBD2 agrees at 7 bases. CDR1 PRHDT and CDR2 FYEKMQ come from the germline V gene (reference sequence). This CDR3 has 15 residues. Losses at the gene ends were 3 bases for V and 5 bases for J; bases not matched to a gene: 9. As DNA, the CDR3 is TGTGCCAGCAGCTTCGGCCTCAGGGAGGGGGAGACCCAGTACTTC. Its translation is CASSFGLREGETQYF.

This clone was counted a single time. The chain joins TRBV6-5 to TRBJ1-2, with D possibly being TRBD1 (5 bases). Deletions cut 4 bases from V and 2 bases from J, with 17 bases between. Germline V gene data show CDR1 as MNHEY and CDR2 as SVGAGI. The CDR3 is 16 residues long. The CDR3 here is CASSWGRGGGNYGYTF. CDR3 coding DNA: TGTGCCAGCAGTTGGGGCCGGGGGGGAGGAAACTATGGCTACACCTTC.

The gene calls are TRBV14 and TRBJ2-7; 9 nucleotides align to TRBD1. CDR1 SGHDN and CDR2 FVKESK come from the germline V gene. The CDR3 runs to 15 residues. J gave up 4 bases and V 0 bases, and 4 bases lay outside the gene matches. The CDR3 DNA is TGTGCCAGCAGCCAAGAGGGACAGGGCATGTACGAGCAGTACTTC. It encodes CASSQEGQGMYEQYF.

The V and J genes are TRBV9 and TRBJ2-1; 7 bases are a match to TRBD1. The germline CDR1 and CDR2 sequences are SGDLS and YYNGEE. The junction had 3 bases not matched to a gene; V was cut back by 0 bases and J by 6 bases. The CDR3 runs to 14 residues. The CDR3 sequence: CASSVEGAVNEQFF. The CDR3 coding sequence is TGTGCCAGCAGCGTAGAGGGGGCCGTCAATGAGCAGTTCTTC.

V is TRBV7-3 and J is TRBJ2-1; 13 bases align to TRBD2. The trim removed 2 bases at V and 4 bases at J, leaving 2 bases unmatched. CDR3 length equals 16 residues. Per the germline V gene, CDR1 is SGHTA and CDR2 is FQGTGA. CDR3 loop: CASSLELAGGYNEQFF. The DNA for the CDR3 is TGTGCCAGCAGCTTAGAACTAGCGGGAGGGTACAATGAGCAGTTCTTC.

CDR3 residues: CASSPTGGPEAFF. CDR3 nucleotides: TGTGCCAGCAGTCCTACAGGGGGGCCTGAAGCTTTCTTT. The rearrangement links TRBV27 to TRBJ1-1; TRBD1 matches 8 bases. CDR1 MNHEY and CDR2 SMNVEV come from the germline V gene (reference sequence). The CDR3 is 13 amino acids. Losses at the gene ends were 5 bases for V and 6 bases for J; bases not matched to a gene: 5.

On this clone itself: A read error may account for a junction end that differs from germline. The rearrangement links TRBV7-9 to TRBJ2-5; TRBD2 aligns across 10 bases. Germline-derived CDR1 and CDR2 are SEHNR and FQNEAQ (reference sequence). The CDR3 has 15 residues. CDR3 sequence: CASSVAGGLQETQYF. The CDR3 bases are TGTGCCAGCAGCGTAGCGGGGGGTCTCCAAGAGACCCAGTACTTC.

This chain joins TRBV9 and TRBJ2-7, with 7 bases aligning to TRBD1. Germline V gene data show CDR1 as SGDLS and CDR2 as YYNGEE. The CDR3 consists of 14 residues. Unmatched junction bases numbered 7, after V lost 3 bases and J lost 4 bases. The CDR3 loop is CASSDRDRDYEQYF. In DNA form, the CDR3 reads TGTGCCAGCAGCGACAGGGACAGAGATTACGAGCAGTACTTC. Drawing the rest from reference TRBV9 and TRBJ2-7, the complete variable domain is DSGVTQTPKHLITATGQRVTLRCSPRSGDLSVYWYQQSLDQGLQFLIQYYNGEERAKGNILERFSAQQFPDLHSELNLSSLELGDSALYFCASSDRDRDYEQYFGPGTRLTVT.

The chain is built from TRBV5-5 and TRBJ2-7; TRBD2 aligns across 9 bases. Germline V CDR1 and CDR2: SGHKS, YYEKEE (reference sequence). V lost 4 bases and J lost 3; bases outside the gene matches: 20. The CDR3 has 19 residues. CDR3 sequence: CASSPGPSGNPRLFYEQYF. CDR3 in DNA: TGTGCCAGCAGCCCAGGGCCTAGCGGGAACCCACGTCTTTTCTACGAGCAGTACTTC.

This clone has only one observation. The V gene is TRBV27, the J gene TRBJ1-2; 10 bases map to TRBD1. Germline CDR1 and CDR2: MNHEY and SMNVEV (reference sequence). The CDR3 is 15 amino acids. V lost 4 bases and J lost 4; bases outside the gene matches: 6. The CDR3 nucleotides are TGTGCCAGCAGTTCCGGGACAGGGGCCCTCTATGGCTACACCTTC. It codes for CASSSGTGALYGYTF.

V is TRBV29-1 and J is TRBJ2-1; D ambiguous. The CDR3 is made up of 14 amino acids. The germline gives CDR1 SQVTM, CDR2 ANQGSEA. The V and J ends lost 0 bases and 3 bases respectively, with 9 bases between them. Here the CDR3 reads CSVEEMSDYNEQFF. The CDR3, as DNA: TGCAGCGTTGAAGAAATGTCAGACTACAATGAGCAGTTCTTC.

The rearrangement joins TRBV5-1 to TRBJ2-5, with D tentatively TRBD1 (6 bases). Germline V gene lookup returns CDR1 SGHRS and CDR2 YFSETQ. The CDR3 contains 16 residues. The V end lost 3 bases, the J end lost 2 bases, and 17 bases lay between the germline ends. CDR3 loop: CASSYKGQTAQETQYF. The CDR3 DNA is TGCGCCAGCAGCTACAAAGGACAGACAGCTCAAGAGACCCAGTACTTC.